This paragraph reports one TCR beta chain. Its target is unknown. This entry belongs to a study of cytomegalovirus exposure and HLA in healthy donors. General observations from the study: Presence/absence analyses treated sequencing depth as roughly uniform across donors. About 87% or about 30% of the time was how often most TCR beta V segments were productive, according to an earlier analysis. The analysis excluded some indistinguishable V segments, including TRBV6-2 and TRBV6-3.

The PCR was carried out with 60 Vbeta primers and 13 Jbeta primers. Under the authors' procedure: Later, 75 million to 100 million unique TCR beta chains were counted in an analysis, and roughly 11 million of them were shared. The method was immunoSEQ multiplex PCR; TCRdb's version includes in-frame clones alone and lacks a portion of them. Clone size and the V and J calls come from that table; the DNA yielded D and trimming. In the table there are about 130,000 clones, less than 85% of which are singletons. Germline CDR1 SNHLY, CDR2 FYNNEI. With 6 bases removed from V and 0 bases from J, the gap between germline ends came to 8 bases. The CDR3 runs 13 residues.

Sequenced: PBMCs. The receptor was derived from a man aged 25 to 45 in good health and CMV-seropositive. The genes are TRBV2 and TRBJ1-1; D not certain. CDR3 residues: CASRRTMNTEAFF. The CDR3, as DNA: TGTGCCAGCAGGCGGACTATGAACACTGAAGCTTTCTTT. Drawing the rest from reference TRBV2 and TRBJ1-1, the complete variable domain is EPEVTQTPSHQVTQMGQEVILRCVPISNHLYFYWYRQILGQKVEFLVSFYNNEISEKSEIFDDQFSVERPDGSNFTLKIRSTKLEDSAMYFCASRRTMNTEAFFGQGTRLTVV.